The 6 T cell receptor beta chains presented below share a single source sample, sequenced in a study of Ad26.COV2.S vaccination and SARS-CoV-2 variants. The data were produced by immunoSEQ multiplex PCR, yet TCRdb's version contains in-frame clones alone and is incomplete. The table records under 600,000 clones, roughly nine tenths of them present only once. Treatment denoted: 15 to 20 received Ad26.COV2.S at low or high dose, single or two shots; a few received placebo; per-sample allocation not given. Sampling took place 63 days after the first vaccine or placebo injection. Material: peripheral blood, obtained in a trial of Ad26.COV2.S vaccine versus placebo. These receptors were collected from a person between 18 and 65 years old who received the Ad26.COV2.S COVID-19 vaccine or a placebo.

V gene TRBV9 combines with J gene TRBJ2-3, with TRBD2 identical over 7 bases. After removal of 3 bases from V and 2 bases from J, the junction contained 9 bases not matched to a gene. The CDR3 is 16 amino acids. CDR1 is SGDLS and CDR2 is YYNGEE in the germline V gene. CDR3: CASSAGTGGSTDTQYF. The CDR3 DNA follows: TGTGCCAGCAGCGCCGGGACGGGGGGATCCACAGATACGCAGTATTTT.

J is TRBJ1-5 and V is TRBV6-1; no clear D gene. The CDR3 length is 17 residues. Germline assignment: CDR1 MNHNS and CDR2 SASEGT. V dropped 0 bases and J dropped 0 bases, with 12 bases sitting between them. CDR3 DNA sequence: TGTGCCAGCAGTGAAGCGCTCCGGGGAGCTAGCAATCAGCCCCAGCATTTT. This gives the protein CASSEALRGASNQPQHF.

The CDR3 sequence is CASSIGGSQPQHF. CDR3 in DNA: TGTGCCAGTAGTATAGGGGGTAGTCAGCCCCAGCATTTT. The chain uses TRBV19 and TRBJ1-5; D is uncertain. The CDR3 contains 13 residues. Germline V lookup: CDR1 LNHDA, CDR2 SQIVND (reference sequence). V shed 1 base and J shed 6 bases, with 7 bases lying between them.

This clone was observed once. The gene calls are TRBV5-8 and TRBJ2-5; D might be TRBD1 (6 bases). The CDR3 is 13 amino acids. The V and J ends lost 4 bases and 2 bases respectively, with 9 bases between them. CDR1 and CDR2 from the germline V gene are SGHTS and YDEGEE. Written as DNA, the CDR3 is TGTGCCAGCAGCACAGGACAGCAAGAGACCCAGTACTTC. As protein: CASSTGQQETQYF. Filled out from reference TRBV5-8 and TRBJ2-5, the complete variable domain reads EAGVTQSPTHLIKTRGQQATLRCSPISGHTSVYWYQQALGLGLQFLLWYDEGEERNRGNFPPRFSGRQFPNYSSELNVNALELEDSALYLCASSTGQQETQYFGPGTRLLVL.

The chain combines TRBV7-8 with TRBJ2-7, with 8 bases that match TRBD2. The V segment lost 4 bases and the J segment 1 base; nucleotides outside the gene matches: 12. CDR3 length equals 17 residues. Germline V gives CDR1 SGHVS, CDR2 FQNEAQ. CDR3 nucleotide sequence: TGTGCCAGCAGCTCCTCCGACTATGGCGGGAGGTCCTACGAGCAGTACTTC. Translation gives CASSSSDYGGRSYEQYF.

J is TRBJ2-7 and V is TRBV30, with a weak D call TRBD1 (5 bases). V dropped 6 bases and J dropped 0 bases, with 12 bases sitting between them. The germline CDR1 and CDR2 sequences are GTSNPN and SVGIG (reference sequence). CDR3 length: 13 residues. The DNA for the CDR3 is TGTGCCTGTAACAGGATTAGCTCCTACGAGCAGTACTTC. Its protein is CACNRISSYEQYF.